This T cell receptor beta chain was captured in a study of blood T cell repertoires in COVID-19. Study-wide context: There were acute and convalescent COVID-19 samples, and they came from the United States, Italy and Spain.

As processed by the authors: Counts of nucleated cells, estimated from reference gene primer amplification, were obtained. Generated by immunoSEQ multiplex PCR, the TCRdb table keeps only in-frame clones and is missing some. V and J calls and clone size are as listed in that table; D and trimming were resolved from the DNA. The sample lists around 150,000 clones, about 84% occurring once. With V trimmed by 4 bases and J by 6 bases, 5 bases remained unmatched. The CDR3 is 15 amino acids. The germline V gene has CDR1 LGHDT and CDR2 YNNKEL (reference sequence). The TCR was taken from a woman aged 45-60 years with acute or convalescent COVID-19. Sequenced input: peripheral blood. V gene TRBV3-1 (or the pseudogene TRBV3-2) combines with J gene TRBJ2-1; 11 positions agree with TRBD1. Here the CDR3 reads CASSPRDRGFNEQFF. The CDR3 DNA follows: TGTGCCAGCAGCCCTCGGGACAGGGGGTTCAATGAGCAGTTCTTC.